These 25 T cell receptor beta chains originate from one sample sequenced in a study of T cells in narcolepsy. Assay: immunoSEQ multiplex PCR; the TCRdb copy retains only in-frame clones and omits some. The data contain over 30,000 clones, about 85% of them singletons. Material: CD45RA- memory CD4+ T cells from PBMCs. All receptors come from a human donor with narcolepsy.

This chain joins TRBV5-5 and TRBJ2-4; tentatively, D is TRBD1 (6 bases). Germline V gives CDR1 SGHKS, CDR2 YYEKEE (reference sequence). Trimming removed 1 base at V and 8 bases at J, with 22 bases between. The CDR3 has 17 amino acids. CDR3 nucleotides: TGTGCCAGCAGCTTGTGGGTGCGGGCCCAGGGGTGGGACATTCAGTACTTC. Protein: CASSLWVRAQGWDIQYF.

This chain joins TRBV6-5 and TRBJ1-6; a possible D gene is TRBD1 (5 bases). The CDR3 length is 16 residues. V lost 4 bases and J lost 0, with 10 bases in between. Germline V gene lookup returns CDR1 MNHEY and CDR2 SVGAGI. CDR3 in DNA: TGTGCCAGCAGTTTCAGGGATGGCTCCTATAATTCACCCCTCCACTTT. Its protein is CASSFRDGSYNSPLHF.

The rearrangement uses TRBV5-4 and TRBJ1-1; D gene unclear. CDR1 SGHNT and CDR2 YYREEE come from the germline V gene (reference sequence). The CDR3 length is 13 residues. The ends were cut back, 7 bases at V and 7 bases at J, with 17 bases in the middle. The CDR3 is CASGTYRSYEAFF. In DNA form, the CDR3 reads TGTGCCAGCGGAACTTACCGAAGCTATGAAGCTTTCTTT.

The chain couples TRBV7-9 to TRBJ2-6, with unresolved D. Germline loops: CDR1 SEHNR, CDR2 FQNEAQ (reference sequence). Trimming removed 1 base from V and 1 base from J, with 11 bases in between. The CDR3 contains 17 residues. CDR3 protein: CASSLEVGTSGANVLTF. The CDR3 DNA reads as TGTGCCAGCAGCTTAGAGGTCGGAACGTCTGGGGCCAACGTCCTGACTTTC.

The chain couples TRBV11-2 to TRBJ2-5; 9 bases agree with TRBD2. This CDR3 is 17 amino acids long. With V trimmed by 5 bases and J by 3 bases, 13 bases remained unmatched. Germline values: CDR1 SGHAT, CDR2 FQNNGV. The CDR3: CASSPSGVAGQKETQYF. The CDR3 region has the DNA TGTGCCAGCAGCCCTAGCGGGGTAGCGGGGCAAAAAGAGACCCAGTACTTC.

This chain uses TRBV5-6 with TRBJ1-3; D gene unclear. This CDR3 spans 15 amino acids. V was pared by 0 bases and J by 2 bases, with 9 bases between. Germline lookup yields CDR1 SGHDT and CDR2 YYEEEE. For the CDR3, the DNA is TGTGCCAGCAGCTTGGGGCCCGGGGCTGGAAACACCATATATTTT. Encoded protein: CASSLGPGAGNTIYF.

The rearrangement links TRBV11-1 to TRBJ2-3, with 16 bases fitting TRBD2. Per the germline V gene, CDR1 is SGHAT and CDR2 is FQDESV (reference sequence). The CDR3 has 18 residues. V trimming: 5 bases; J trimming: 0 bases; junction bases outside the gene matches: 5. The CDR3 sequence is CASSTGLAGGPSTDTQYF. In DNA form, the CDR3 reads TGTGCCAGCAGCACGGGACTAGCGGGGGGGCCTAGCACAGATACGCAGTATTTT.

The rearrangement joins TRBV30 to TRBJ1-6; weak D call: TRBD1 (6 bases). Germline-derived CDR1 and CDR2 are GTSNPN and SVGIG (reference sequence). CDR3 size: 15 residues. V lost 4 bases and J lost 8, with 18 bases in between. The CDR3 region is CAWTLGRGAYSPLHF. The DNA for the CDR3 is TGTGCCTGGACCCTAGGTCGGGGGGCGTATTCACCCCTCCACTTT. Combining the CDR3 with reference TRBV30 and TRBJ1-6 gives the whole variable domain SQTIHQWPATLVQPVGSPLSLECTVEGTSNPNLYWYRQAAGRGLQLLFYSVGIGQISSEVPQNLSASRPQDRQFILSSKKLLLSDSGFYLCAWTLGRGAYSPLHFGNGTRLTVT.

V is TRBV14 and J is TRBJ1-3; D is uncertain. Germline V gene sequence: CDR1 SGHDN, CDR2 FVKESK. This CDR3 has 16 residues. V lost 0 bases to trimming and J lost 0 bases, with 9 bases between them. Here the CDR3 reads CASSQDAAVSGNTIYF. As DNA, the CDR3 is TGTGCCAGCAGCCAAGATGCGGCGGTCTCTGGAAACACCATATATTTT.

The chain carries TRBV20-1 and TRBJ1-5; the D is unclear. Germline V gives CDR1 DFQATT, CDR2 SNEGSKA (reference sequence). The CDR3 length is 11 residues. V was cut by 8 bases and J by 11 bases, with 16 bases left in between. Written as DNA, the CDR3 is TGCAGTACTGGGAGCGGGATGGCCCAGCATTTT. It yields the protein CSTGSGMAQHF.

CDR3 nucleotide sequence: TGTGCCAGCCATAGGACAGGGAGCAATTCACCCCTCCACTTT. Translated, it gives CASHRTGSNSPLHF. The chain carries TRBV7-9 and TRBJ1-6; 8 bases agree with TRBD1. The trim removed 8 bases at V and 7 bases at J, leaving 7 bases unmatched. This CDR3 has 14 amino acids. Germline CDR1 is SEHNR and CDR2 is FQNEAQ (reference sequence).

The chain has TRBV4-2 and TRBJ1-1, with 8 bases matching TRBD1. The CDR3 extends over 13 amino acids. The ends lost 1 base at V and 8 bases at J; junction bases unmatched: 3. The germline V gene has CDR1 LGHNA and CDR2 YNFKEQ. For the CDR3, the DNA is TGTGCCAGCAGCCAAGGGGACAGGCCAGAAGCTTTCTTT. Translating gives CASSQGDRPEAFF.

This clone was found once. V is TRBV18 and J is TRBJ1-1, with a possible D match to TRBD1 (5 bases). V was shortened by 3 bases and J by 1 base, with 9 bases between the two germline ends. CDR3 size: 14 residues. From germline, CDR1 is KGHSH and CDR2 LQKENI. The CDR3 DNA reads TGTGCCAGCTCACCCCAGGGATCGAACACTGAAGCTTTCTTT. Amino acid sequence: CASSPQGSNTEAFF. The full variable domain, rest sourced from reference TRBV18 and TRBJ1-1, is NAGVMQNPRHLVRRRGQEARLRCSPMKGHSHVYWYRQLPEEGLKFMVYLQKENIIDESGMPKERFSAEFPKEGPSILRIQQVVRGDSAAYFCASSPQGSNTEAFFGQGTRLTVV.

The chain uses TRBV19 and TRBJ1-2; tentative D call: TRBD1 (6 bases). Germline-derived CDR1 and CDR2 are LNHDA and SQIVND (reference sequence). V gave up 6 bases and J gave up 7 bases, with 21 bases separating them. The CDR3 consists of 15 residues. This CDR3 is CASRDAGIRGLGYTF. The CDR3 DNA reads as TGTGCCAGTAGGGACGCCGGGATCCGGGGGCTTGGCTACACCTTC.

The genes are TRBV5-1 and TRBJ2-3; a weak D match, TRBD1 (6 bases). CDR3 length: 14 amino acids. Germline V gene sequence: CDR1 SGHRS, CDR2 YFSETQ. Trimming removed 5 bases from V and 0 bases from J, with 10 bases in between. The CDR3 is CASSPGQSTDTQYF. CDR3 nucleotide sequence: TGCGCCAGCAGTCCAGGACAGAGCACAGATACGCAGTATTTT.

The chain recombines TRBV27 with TRBJ2-6; D unclear. This CDR3 spans 13 amino acids. From germline, CDR1 is MNHEY and CDR2 SMNVEV (reference sequence). With 7 bases removed from V and 2 bases from J, the gap between germline ends came to 6 bases. The CDR3 DNA sequence: TGTGCCAGCACCCCCACTGGGGCCAACGTCCTGACTTTC. The encoded protein is CASTPTGANVLTF.

As for this clone: Other nucleotide sequences from this sample produce the same CDR3. J is TRBJ2-5 and V is TRBV29-1; unclear D gene. Trimming shortened V by 4 bases and J by 1 base, and 4 bases separated the two germline ends. The CDR3 runs to 11 residues. The germline V gene has CDR1 SQVTM and CDR2 ANQGSEA. The CDR3 here is CSVGGQETQYF. CDR3 nucleotide sequence: TGCAGCGTTGGGGGCCAAGAGACCCAGTACTTC.

This sequence joins TRBV29-1 and TRBJ1-1; D is perhaps TRBD1 (6 bases). The V gene's germline CDR1 is SQVTM and CDR2 ANQGSEA. V lost 4 bases and J 6 bases, leaving 18 bases between the germline ends. This CDR3 spans 14 amino acids. CDR3 in DNA: TGCAGCGTTGCCCCGAAAGTAGGGGGGGCTGAAGCTTTCTTT. This gives the protein CSVAPKVGGAEAFF.

The chain joins TRBV19 to TRBJ1-1, with TRBD1 identical over 9 bases. With V trimmed by 6 bases and J by 1 base, 6 bases remained unmatched. The CDR3 is 15 residues long. CDR1 and CDR2 from the germline V gene are LNHDA and SQIVND (reference sequence). The DNA for the CDR3 is TGTGCCAGTAGACCGGGACAGGGAAGGAACACTGAAGCTTTCTTT. Its protein product is CASRPGQGRNTEAFF.

This clone was recorded only once. For the CDR3, the DNA is TGCGCCAGCAGCGCCGGGGCAGGGGTTACTGAAGCTTTCTTT. Protein: CASSAGAGVTEAFF. This chain connects TRBV5-1 to TRBJ1-1; a weak D match, TRBD1 (6 bases). Trimming took off 4 bases at V and 5 bases at J, with 15 bases between the two ends. The germline CDR1 and CDR2 sequences are SGHRS and YFSETQ. The CDR3 is 14 residues long.

This clone was found a few times. The rearrangement joins TRBV5-1 to TRBJ2-5; D is undetermined. The CDR3 extends over 14 amino acids. Germline V gene sequence: CDR1 SGHRS, CDR2 YFSETQ. The V end was cut by 6 bases, the J end by 0 bases, with 12 bases between. The DNA for the CDR3 is TGCGCCAGCAAGCTCCTCCCGTACCAAGAGACCCAGTACTTC. It encodes CASKLLPYQETQYF.

This clone came up a few times. This chain joins TRBV4-3 and TRBJ1-4; D might be TRBD1 (6 bases). CDR1 is LGHNA, CDR2 YSLEER, per germline. This CDR3 region has 15 residues. Trimming removed 1 base at V and 0 bases at J, with 6 bases between. The CDR3 nucleotides read TGCGCCAGCAGCCAAGCAGGGGCAACTAATGAAAAACTGTTTTTT. Translation gives CASSQAGATNEKLFF.

The rearrangement uses TRBV18 and TRBJ1-4, with D hard to call. Germline CDR1 and CDR2: KGHSH and LQKENI. V was clipped by 6 bases and J by 1 base, with 9 bases between them. The CDR3 length is 14 residues. CDR3 coding DNA: TGTGCCAGCTCTCCAGGAAGAACTAATGAAAAACTGTTTTTT. The encoded protein is CASSPGRTNEKLFF.

This chain connects TRBV11-2 to TRBJ2-1; no definite D call. This CDR3 has 15 residues. Germline V gene sequence: CDR1 SGHAT, CDR2 FQNNGV. Trimming left V 1 base short and J 7 bases short, with 14 bases between. CDR3 region: CASSLGPARKNEQFF. The CDR3 bases are TGTGCCAGCAGCTTAGGACCGGCGAGGAAAAATGAGCAGTTCTTC.

This sequence joins TRBV5-1 and TRBJ1-6, with TRBD1 matching 10 bases. This CDR3 comprises 16 residues. Looked up from germline, CDR1 is SGHRS and CDR2 is YFSETQ. Unmatched junction bases numbered 8, after V lost 4 bases and J lost 7 bases. CDR3 sequence reads: CASSPLGQGTNSPLHF. CDR3 sequence (DNA): TGCGCCAGCAGCCCATTGGGACAGGGGACAAATTCACCCCTCCACTTT.